Listed below are T cell receptor beta chains from one sample, sequenced in a study. TCRdb reanalysed the 5' RACE reads using MiXCR and keeps one entry per CDR3 protein. Of tens of thousands of distinct CDR3 sequences in the sample, 26% were seen once. The source material was tumor-infiltrating Tregs sorted from the breast tumor. The receptors derive from a female donor with breast cancer. CDR3s include the opening cysteine and the closing phenylalanine or tryptophan. D genes are given only for firm matches. Not all rows give a size; the values are once, few, many and, for expanded clones, a class.

V: TRBV20-1
D: .
J: TRBJ1-5
size: .
CDR3: CSAHRGNQPQHF
DNA: TGCAGTGCTCACAGGGGCAATCAGCCCCAGCATTTT

V: TRBV6-1
D: TRBD1
J: TRBJ1-2
size: few
CDR3: CASSGDRGLGGYTF
DNA: TGTGCCAGCAGTGGGGACAGGGGTTTAGGTGGCTACACCTTC

V: TRBV12-3/TRBV12-4
D: TRBD1
J: TRBJ1-5
size: .
CDR3: CASRSTGGHGQPQHF
DNA: TGTGCCAGCAGATCCACAGGGGGCCATGGTCAGCCCCAGCATTTT

V: TRBV11-3
D: TRBD2
J: TRBJ2-1
size: .
CDR3: CASSVSGGSREQFF
DNA: TGTGCCAGCAGCGTTAGCGGGGGCTCGCGGGAGCAGTTCTTC

V: TRBV20-1
D: TRBD1
J: TRBJ1-1
size: .
CDR3: CSAREQGAGSHTEAFF
DNA: TGCAGTGCTAGAGAGCAGGGGGCGGGTAGTCACACTGAAGCTTTCTTT

V: TRBV5-1
D: TRBD2
J: TRBJ2-1
size: .
CDR3: CASSLWGRASYNEQFF
DNA: TGCGCCAGCAGCTTGTGGGGGAGGGCCTCGTACAATGAGCAGTTCTTC

V: TRBV5-5
D: TRBD2
J: TRBJ2-2
size: medium-sized
CDR3: CASSLTGTSVSAGELFF
DNA: TGTGCCAGCAGCCTGACCGGGACTAGCGTGTCCGCCGGGGAGCTGTTTTTT

V: TRBV10-3
D: TRBD1
J: TRBJ1-2
size: .
CDR3: CAISESIQGAPGYTF
DNA: TGTGCCATCAGTGAGTCGATACAGGGGGCGCCGGGCTACACCTTC

V: TRBV20-1
D: TRBD2
J: TRBJ2-1
size: many
CDR3: CSARGTGAGGHYNEQFF
DNA: TGCAGTGCTAGAGGTACTGGGGCGGGAGGACACTACAATGAGCAGTTCTTC

V: TRBV6-1
D: .
J: TRBJ2-3
size: .
CDR3: CAGGTPSTDTQYF
DNA: TGTGCCGGTGGGACACCGAGCACAGATACGCAGTATTTT

V: TRBV30
D: .
J: TRBJ1-2
size: few
CDR3: CAWNRENYGYTF
DNA: TGTGCCTGGAACAGGGAGAACTATGGCTACACCTTC

V: TRBV7-3
D: .
J: TRBJ2-5
size: many
CDR3: CATSRKGGETQYF
DNA: TGTGCCACCTCCCGAAAGGGGGGGGAGACCCAGTACTTC

V: TRBV29-1
D: .
J: TRBJ2-1
size: many
CDR3: CSVLGAYNEQFF
DNA: TGCAGCGTTTTAGGGGCTTACAATGAGCAGTTCTTC

V: TRBV18
D: TRBD2
J: TRBJ2-5
size: few
CDR3: CASSPRGLTETQYF
DNA: TGTGCCAGCTCACCACGGGGACTAACAGAGACCCAGTACTTC

V: TRBV4-1
D: .
J: TRBJ2-7
size: many
CDR3: CASSQVDMGLLRGEQYF
DNA: TGCGCCAGCAGCCAAGTCGACATGGGACTCCTGAGGGGCGAGCAGTACTTC

V: TRBV20-1
D: TRBD1
J: TRBJ1-2
size: .
CDR3: CSTGQGDRANYGYTF
DNA: TGCAGTACGGGACAGGGGGACCGAGCTAACTATGGCTACACCTTC

V: TRBV6-1
D: .
J: TRBJ2-1
size: medium-sized
CDR3: CASSEMAGYNEQFF
DNA: TGTGCCAGCAGTGAAATGGCGGGCTACAATGAGCAGTTCTTC

V: TRBV28
D: TRBD2
J: TRBJ2-1
size: .
CDR3: CASIPEGRGENEQFF
DNA: TGTGCCAGCATCCCCGAGGGGCGGGGGGAGAATGAGCAGTTCTTC

V: TRBV6-2/TRBV6-3
D: .
J: TRBJ2-2
size: few
CDR3: CASSYIPAGELFF
DNA: TGTGCCAGCAGTTACATTCCGGCCGGGGAGCTGTTTTTT

V: TRBV21-1
D: .
J: TRBJ1-1
size: .
CDR3: CASSLRQGAVDTEAFF
DNA: TGTGCCAGCAGCTTACGACAGGGGGCTGTCGACACTGAAGCTTTCTTT

V: TRBV7-2
D: .
J: TRBJ2-5
size: many
CDR3: CASSLRSGNIETQYF
DNA: TGTGCCAGCAGCTTAAGGTCTGGGAATATCGAGACCCAGTACTTC

V: TRBV20-1
D: .
J: TRBJ2-5
size: .
CDR3: CSARKGVEQETQYF
DNA: TGCAGCGCTAGAAAAGGGGTTGAACAAGAGACCCAGTACTTC

V: TRBV29-1
D: .
J: TRBJ2-7
size: .
CDR3: CSAGWGDEQYF
DNA: TGCAGCGCCGGGTGGGGGGACGAGCAGTACTTC

V: TRBV3-1
D: TRBD1
J: TRBJ1-4
size: .
CDR3: CASGTGVNEKLFF
DNA: TGTGCCAGCGGGACAGGGGTTAATGAAAAACTGTTTTTT

V: TRBV25-1
D: TRBD1
J: TRBJ2-1
size: .
CDR3: CASSKPTGLTYNEQFF
DNA: TGTGCCAGCAGTAAGCCGACAGGGCTTACCTACAATGAGCAGTTCTTC

V: TRBV5-1
D: .
J: TRBJ2-5
size: few
CDR3: CASSKEPGETQYF
DNA: TGCGCCAGCAGCAAGGAACCGGGGGAGACCCAGTACTTC

V: TRBV7-8
D: TRBD2
J: TRBJ2-7
size: many
CDR3: CASSLRSGGGNEQYF
DNA: TGTGCCAGCAGCTTACGGTCGGGAGGGGGAAACGAGCAGTACTTC

V: TRBV6-5
D: .
J: TRBJ2-7
size: once
CDR3: CACSYSAEQYF
DNA: TGTGCCTGCAGTTACTCCGCCGAGCAGTACTTC

V: TRBV5-1
D: .
J: TRBJ2-1
size: .
CDR3: CASSLAWPYNEQFF
DNA: TGCGCCAGCAGCTTGGCTTGGCCCTACAATGAGCAGTTCTTC

V: TRBV7-2
D: TRBD1
J: TRBJ2-5
size: few
CDR3: CASTRDRVETQYF
DNA: TGTGCCAGCACCAGGGACAGGGTGGAGACCCAGTACTTC

V: TRBV12-3/TRBV12-4
D: .
J: TRBJ1-6
size: few
CDR3: CASSLVGPDSPLHF
DNA: TGTGCCAGCAGTTTAGTCGGGCCGGATTCACCCCTCCACTTT

V: TRBV21-1
D: .
J: TRBJ2-4
size: .
CDR3: CASSAKQAKNIQYF
DNA: TGTGCCAGCAGCGCCAAACAAGCCAAAAACATTCAGTACTTC

V: TRBV28
D: .
J: TRBJ1-5
size: few
CDR3: CASILDRVGNQPQHF
DNA: .

V: TRBV12-3/TRBV12-4
D: TRBD2
J: TRBJ2-5
size: many
CDR3: CASSLLAGGGETQYF
DNA: TGTGCCAGCAGCTTACTAGCGGGAGGGGGAGAGACCCAGTACTTC

V: TRBV4-2
D: .
J: TRBJ2-4
size: many
CDR3: CASSQNPSGENIQYF
DNA: TGTGCCAGCAGCCAGAACCCTAGTGGAGAAAACATTCAGTACTTC

V: TRBV29-1
D: TRBD2
J: TRBJ2-1
size: few
CDR3: CSVVRTSGSVAYNEQFF
DNA: TGCAGCGTTGTTCGGACTAGCGGGAGTGTGGCCTACAATGAGCAGTTCTTC

V: TRBV4-1
D: .
J: TRBJ1-4
size: few
CDR3: CASSTRQRNEKLFF
DNA: TGCGCCAGCAGCACTAGACAGAGAAATGAAAAACTGTTTTTT

V: TRBV19
D: .
J: TRBJ1-1
size: .
CDR3: CASTWRGRVNTEAFF
DNA: TGTGCCAGTACCTGGCGGGGAAGGGTGAACACTGAAGCTTTCTTT

V: TRBV30
D: TRBD2
J: TRBJ2-3
size: few
CDR3: CAWNEGLAGVTDTQYF
DNA: TGTGCCTGGAATGAGGGACTAGCGGGGGTCACAGATACGCAGTATTTT

V: TRBV7-2
D: .
J: TRBJ1-5
size: .
CDR3: CASSLGGLSNQPQHF
DNA: TGTGCCAGCAGCTTGGGGGGCCTCAGCAATCAGCCCCAGCATTTT

V: TRBV6-1
D: .
J: TRBJ1-3
size: .
CDR3: CASSEAIGNNRGNTIYF
DNA: TGTGCCAGCAGTGAAGCCATAGGGAATAACAGGGGAAACACCATATATTTT